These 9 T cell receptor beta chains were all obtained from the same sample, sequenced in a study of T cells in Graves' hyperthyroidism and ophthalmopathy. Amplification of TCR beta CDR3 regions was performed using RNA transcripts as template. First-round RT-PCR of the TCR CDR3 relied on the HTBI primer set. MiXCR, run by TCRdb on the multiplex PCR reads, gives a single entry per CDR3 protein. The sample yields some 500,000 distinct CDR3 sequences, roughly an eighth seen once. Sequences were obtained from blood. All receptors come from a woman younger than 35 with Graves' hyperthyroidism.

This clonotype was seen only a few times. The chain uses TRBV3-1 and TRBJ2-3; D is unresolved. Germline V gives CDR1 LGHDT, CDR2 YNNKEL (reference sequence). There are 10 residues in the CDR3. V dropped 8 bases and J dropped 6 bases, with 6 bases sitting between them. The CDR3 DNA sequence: TGTGCCAGCGGCTTGGATACGCAGTATTTT. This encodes CASGLDTQYF.

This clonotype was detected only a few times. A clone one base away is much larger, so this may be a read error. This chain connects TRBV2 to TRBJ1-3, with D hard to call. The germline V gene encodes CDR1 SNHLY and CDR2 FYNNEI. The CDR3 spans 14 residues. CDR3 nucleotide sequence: TGTGCCGGCAGTGCCCCGAGCTCTGGAAACACCATATATTTT. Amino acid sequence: CAGSAPSSGNTIYF.

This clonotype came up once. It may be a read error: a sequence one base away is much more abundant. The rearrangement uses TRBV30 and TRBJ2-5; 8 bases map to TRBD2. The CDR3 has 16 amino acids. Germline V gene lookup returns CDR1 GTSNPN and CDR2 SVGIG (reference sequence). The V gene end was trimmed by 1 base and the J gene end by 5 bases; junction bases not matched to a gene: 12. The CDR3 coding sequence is TGTGCCTGGAGTGGAGGACTAGCAGGACCTATGGAGACCCAGTACTTC. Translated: CAWSGGLAGPMETQYF.

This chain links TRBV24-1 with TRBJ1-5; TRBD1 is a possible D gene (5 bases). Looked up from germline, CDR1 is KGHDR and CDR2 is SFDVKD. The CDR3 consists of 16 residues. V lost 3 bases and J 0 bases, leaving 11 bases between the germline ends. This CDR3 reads CATSDRRDGSNQPQHF. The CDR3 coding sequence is TGTGCCACCAGTGATCGCCGGGACGGTAGCAATCAGCCCCAGCATTTT.

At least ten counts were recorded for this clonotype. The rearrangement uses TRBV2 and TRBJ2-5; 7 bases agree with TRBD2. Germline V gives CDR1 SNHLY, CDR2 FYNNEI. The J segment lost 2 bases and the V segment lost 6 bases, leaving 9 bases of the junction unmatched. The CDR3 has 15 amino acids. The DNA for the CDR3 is TGTGCCAGCAGATCAGGACTAGTTACACAAGAGACCCAGTACTTC. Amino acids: CASRSGLVTQETQYF.

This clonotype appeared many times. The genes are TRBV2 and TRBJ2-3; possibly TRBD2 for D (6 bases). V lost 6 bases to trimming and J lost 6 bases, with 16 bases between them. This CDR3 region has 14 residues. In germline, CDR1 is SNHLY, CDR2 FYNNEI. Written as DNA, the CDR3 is TGTGCCAGCAGGGTCCGGGAGACCCTGGATACGCAGTATTTT. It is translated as CASRVRETLDTQYF.

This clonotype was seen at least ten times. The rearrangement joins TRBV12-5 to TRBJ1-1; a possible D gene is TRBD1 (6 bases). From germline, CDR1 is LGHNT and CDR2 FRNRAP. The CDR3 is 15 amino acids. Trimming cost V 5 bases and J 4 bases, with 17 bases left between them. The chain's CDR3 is CASGPRGQLGTEAFF. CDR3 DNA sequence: TGTGCTAGTGGTCCCCGGGGACAACTGGGCACTGAAGCTTTCTTT.

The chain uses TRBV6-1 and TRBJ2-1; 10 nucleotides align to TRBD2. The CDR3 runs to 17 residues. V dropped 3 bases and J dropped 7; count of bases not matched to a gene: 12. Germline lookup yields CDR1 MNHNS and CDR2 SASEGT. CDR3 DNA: TGTGCCAGCAGTGATGTAGCTAGCGGGAGTAGTGGGAATGAGCAGTTCTTC. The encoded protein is CASSDVASGSSGNEQFF.

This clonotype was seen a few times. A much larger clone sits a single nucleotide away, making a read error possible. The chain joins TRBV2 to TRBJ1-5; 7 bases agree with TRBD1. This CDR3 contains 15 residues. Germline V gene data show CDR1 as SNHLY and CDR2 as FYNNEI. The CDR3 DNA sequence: TGTGCCAGCAGACCAAGGACAGGAGGAAATCGGCCCCAGCATTTT. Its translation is CASRPRTGGNRPQHF.